The 20 T cell receptor beta chains below were found in one sample sequenced in a study of T-cell reconstitution after alpha-beta-depleted transplantation in children. TCRbeta library construction was performed incorporating unique molecular identifiers. TCRdb ran MiXCR on the PCR reads and lists one entry per CDR3 protein. The profile shows 200,000 to 250,000 distinct CDR3 sequences, about 12% of them singletons. The sample here was PBMCs from the stem cell graft donor, taken from the stem cell graft. Receptors originate from a human donor who donated a stem cell graft to a child with acute lymphoblastic leukemia.

This clonotype was counted only a few times. This chain connects TRBV20-1 to TRBJ2-7; D is possibly TRBD1 or TRBD2 (5 bases each). The CDR3 totals 16 residues. Trimming cost V 0 bases and J 0 bases, with 15 bases left between them. CDR1 is DFQATT and CDR2 is SNEGSKA in the germline V gene (reference sequence). The CDR3 coding sequence is TGCAGTGCTAGAGATCGGGTCGGGACGAGCTCCTACGAGCAGTACTTC. Translation gives CSARDRVGTSSYEQYF.

In its sample, this clonotype was seen many times. The chain is built from TRBV7-2 and TRBJ2-1; maybe TRBD1 (6 bases). Deletions cut 0 bases from V and 4 bases from J, with 10 bases between. Germline values: CDR1 SGHTA, CDR2 FQGNSA. CDR3 size: 15 residues. The CDR3 coding sequence is TGTGCCAGCAGCTTAGCTATGGGGGCTTACAATGAGCAGTTCTTC. It is translated as CASSLAMGAYNEQFF.

This clonotype showed up many times. The rearrangement links TRBV9 to TRBJ1-1; no clear D. In germline, CDR1 is SGDLS, CDR2 YYNGEE. The CDR3 is made up of 14 amino acids. Trimming left V 0 bases short and J 4 bases short, with 10 bases between. CDR3 region: CASSVAPGFTEAFF. The CDR3 nucleotides are TGTGCCAGCAGCGTAGCGCCCGGGTTCACTGAAGCTTTCTTT.

This clonotype came up many times. The chain uses TRBV6-1 and TRBJ1-5, with D hard to call. This CDR3 contains 13 residues. Per the germline V gene, CDR1 is MNHNS and CDR2 is SASEGT. The V end was cut by 2 bases, the J end by 4 bases, with 6 bases between. CDR3 residues: CASSEYLNQPQHF. The CDR3 bases are TGTGCCAGCAGTGAATACCTAAATCAGCCCCAGCATTTT.

The rearrangement uses TRBV19 and TRBJ1-1; maybe TRBD1 (5 bases). This CDR3 region has 15 residues. Germline V CDR1 and CDR2: LNHDA, SQIVND (reference sequence). V was shortened by 3 bases and J by 1 base, with 12 bases between the two germline ends. DNA for the CDR3: TGTGCCAGTAGTATCGGATTCGGGGGGAACACTGAAGCTTTCTTT. Protein sequence: CASSIGFGGNTEAFF.

This clonotype was observed once. V and J are TRBV2 and TRBJ1-1; maybe TRBD1 (6 bases). Germline V gene lookup returns CDR1 SNHLY and CDR2 FYNNEI. The V end was cut by 6 bases, the J end by 4 bases, with 15 bases between. This CDR3 is built from 14 residues. As DNA, the CDR3 is TGTGCCAGCAGACAGGGAGTAGGTTCCACTGAAGCTTTCTTT. Residues: CASRQGVGSTEAFF. Based on the CDR3 plus reference TRBV2 and TRBJ1-1, the full variable domain is EPEVTQTPSHQVTQMGQEVILRCVPISNHLYFYWYRQILGQKVEFLVSFYNNEISEKSEIFDDQFSVERPDGSNFTLKIRSTKLEDSAMYFCASRQGVGSTEAFFGQGTRLTVV.

This clonotype was seen at least ten times. CDR3 amino acids: CSARDQLGSHEQYF. The CDR3 coding sequence is TGCAGTGCTCGGGACCAGCTGGGTTCCCACGAGCAGTACTTC. The V gene is TRBV20-1, the J gene TRBJ2-7; possibly TRBD1 or TRBD2 for D (5 bases each). The CDR3 runs to 14 residues. Germline V gives CDR1 DFQATT, CDR2 SNEGSKA (reference sequence). V lost 5 bases and J lost 5, with 19 bases in between.

This clonotype was observed many times. This chain connects TRBV4-3 to TRBJ2-3; weak D call: TRBD2 (6 bases). Trimming cost V 1 base and J 4 bases, with 12 bases left between them. The CDR3 covers 15 residues. Per germline, CDR1 LGHNA and CDR2 YSLEER. CDR3 protein: CASSQVPTGADTQYF. CDR3 in DNA: TGCGCCAGCAGCCAAGTTCCAACGGGGGCAGATACGCAGTATTTT.

The table lists this clonotype with many counts. In DNA form, the CDR3 reads TGTGCCAGCAGCTCCCACAGGGGGGCGCCAGGGGACATTCAGTACTTC. It is translated as CASSSHRGAPGDIQYF. V usage is TRBV11-2 and J usage is TRBJ2-4; TRBD1 matches 8 bases. The germline gives CDR1 SGHAT, CDR2 FQNNGV. The CDR3 has 16 amino acids. Trimming removed 4 bases from V and 8 bases from J; junction bases left unmatched: 13.

The chain joins TRBV24-1 to TRBJ2-5; 10 bases match TRBD1. Germline CDR1 is KGHDR and CDR2 is SFDVKD. The trim removed 3 bases at V and 5 bases at J, leaving 8 bases unmatched. This CDR3 has 16 amino acids. This CDR3 reads CATSDIGTGEMETQYF. The CDR3 DNA follows: TGTGCCACCAGTGATATCGGGACAGGGGAAATGGAGACCCAGTACTTC.

The V and J genes are TRBV5-6 and TRBJ1-2; 7 bases line up with TRBD1. Germline assignment: CDR1 SGHDT and CDR2 YYEEEE. The CDR3 sequence is 14 residues long. After removal of 3 bases from V and 6 bases from J, the junction contained 8 bases not matched to a gene. Here the CDR3 reads CASSWGGQVNGYTF. The DNA of the CDR3 is TGTGCCAGCAGCTGGGGTGGACAGGTTAATGGCTACACCTTC.

This clonotype appeared many times. This sequence joins TRBV7-2 and TRBJ1-6; D is ambiguous. Trimming took off 1 base at V and 4 bases at J, with 2 bases between the two ends. Germline V CDR1 and CDR2: SGHTA, FQGNSA. This CDR3 spans 13 amino acids. CDR3 DNA: TGTGCCAGCAGCTTAGATTATAATTCACCCCTCCACTTT. Encoded protein: CASSLDYNSPLHF.

This clonotype was observed many times. The gene calls are TRBV5-5 and TRBJ2-2; D remains ambiguous. The CDR3 is 12 amino acids. V lost 4 bases and J lost 8, with 9 bases in between. Germline values: CDR1 SGHKS, CDR2 YYEKEE (reference sequence). CDR3 amino acids: CASSPPQGELFF. CDR3 nucleotides: TGTGCCAGCAGCCCACCTCAAGGGGAGCTGTTTTTT.

This rearrangement joins TRBV5-1 to TRBJ1-1; 7 bases are shared with TRBD1. Germline assignment: CDR1 SGHRS and CDR2 YFSETQ. This CDR3 contains 15 residues. The V and J ends lost 3 bases and 0 bases, in that order; junction bases with no gene match: 5. As DNA, the CDR3 is TGCGCCAGCAGCTGGGCTACAGGGGTGAACACTGAAGCTTTCTTT. As protein: CASSWATGVNTEAFF.

The genes are TRBV28 and TRBJ2-7; TRBD2 aligns across 7 bases. Germline assignment: CDR1 MDHEN and CDR2 SYDVKM. The CDR3 runs 14 residues. V lost 3 bases, J lost 4 bases, and 6 bases stayed unmatched. This CDR3 reads CASSFGGSRYEQYF. CDR3 DNA: TGTGCCAGCAGTTTTGGCGGGAGTAGGTACGAGCAGTACTTC.

This clonotype was seen at least ten times. V and J are TRBV2 and TRBJ2-2; D is unresolved. The CDR3 extends over 14 amino acids. The germline V gene encodes CDR1 SNHLY and CDR2 FYNNEI. With 2 bases removed from V and 0 bases from J, the gap between germline ends came to 4 bases. The chain's CDR3 is CASSEPTNTGELFF. In nucleotides, the CDR3 is TGTGCCAGCAGTGAACCCACGAACACCGGGGAGCTGTTTTTT.

This clonotype was recorded many times. CDR3 nucleotide sequence: TGTGCCAGTTCCGGAGGGGACAGCACCACTAATGAAAAACTGTTTTTT. It encodes CASSGGDSTTNEKLFF. The rearrangement uses TRBV2 and TRBJ1-4; 7 bases map to TRBD1. The CDR3 contains 16 residues. V gave up 9 bases and J gave up 2 bases; unmatched junction bases: 12. Germline CDR1 SNHLY, CDR2 FYNNEI. Together with reference TRBV2 and TRBJ1-4, the CDR3 gives the full variable domain: EPEVTQTPSHQVTQMGQEVILRCVPISNHLYFYWYRQILGQKVEFLVSFYNNEISEKSEIFDDQFSVERPDGSNFTLKIRSTKLEDSAMYFCASSGGDSTTNEKLFFGSGTQLSVL.

This clonotype was counted at least ten times. The chain employs TRBV10-3 and TRBJ1-1; no reliable D call. The CDR3 is 15 amino acids. Trimming took off 3 bases at V and 0 bases at J, with 11 bases between the two ends. Per the germline V gene, CDR1 is ENHRY and CDR2 is SYGVKD. The CDR3 DNA reads as TGTGCCATCAGTGATGTTTGGATCATGAACACTGAAGCTTTCTTT. Protein: CAISDVWIMNTEAFF.

At least ten counts were recorded for this clonotype. The chain uses TRBV5-1 and TRBJ2-1, with 9 bases lining up with TRBD2. V was pared by 0 bases and J by 8 bases, with 3 bases of the junction left unmatched. Germline CDR1 is SGHRS and CDR2 is YFSETQ. This CDR3 region has 14 residues. This CDR3 reads CASSLGGLAHEQFF. In DNA form, the CDR3 reads TGCGCCAGCAGCTTGGGGGGACTAGCCCATGAGCAGTTCTTC. Combining the CDR3 with reference TRBV5-1 and TRBJ2-1 gives the whole variable domain KAGVTQTPRYLIKTRGQQVTLSCSPISGHRSVSWYQQTPGQGLQFLFEYFSETQRNKGNFPGRFSGRQFSNSRSEMNVSTLELGDSALYLCASSLGGLAHEQFFGPGTRLTVL.

With respect to this clonotype: A read error may be the cause here, since a much bigger clone is one base away. This chain uses TRBV6-5 with TRBJ1-1, with 7 positions matching TRBD1. The ends lost 6 bases at V and 12 bases at J; junction bases unmatched: 10. Germline loops: CDR1 MNHEY, CDR2 SVGAGI. The CDR3 contains 12 residues. This CDR3 reads CASRGHQGGTFF. CDR3 sequence (DNA): TGTGCCAGCAGAGGACACCAGGGGGGGACTTTCTTT.